This entry is about one T cell receptor (beta chain). What it binds is unknown. The data belong to a study of T cells after yellow fever vaccination. Study-wide background: The SMART-Seq v4 Ultra Low Input method served to prepare the low-cell-number fractions.

This CDR3 spans 16 amino acids. Germline CDR1 LNHNV, CDR2 YYDKDF (reference sequence). V lost 1 base, J lost 7 bases, and 16 bases lay in between. Findings of the study overall: The booster saw the reappearance of most primary-vaccination clones (around 95% CD4, 80% to 90% CD8).

TCRdb reanalysed the 5' RACE reads using MiXCR and keeps one entry per CDR3 protein. The sample lists under 550,000 distinct CDR3 sequences; around a fifth were seen once. J is TRBJ1-4 and V is TRBV15; D is uncertain. The sample consisted of PBMCs, taken less than 25 days after the first yellow fever vaccination. The receptor's source is a young man who received the YFV17D yellow fever vaccine. The CDR3 sequence is CATSRGELSWGEKLFF. CDR3 coding DNA: TGTGCCACCAGCAGAGGGGAGTTATCATGGGGTGAAAAACTGTTTTTT.